This T cell receptor (beta chain) was captured in a study of graft-versus-host responses after intestinal transplantation. The CDR3 is made up of 12 amino acids. Trimming cost V 4 bases and J 4 bases, with 7 bases left between them. The germline V gene encodes CDR1 MNHEY and CDR2 SVGAGI. Overall study results and limits: Among circulating GvH clones, peak levels were associated with early post-transplant declines in HvG clones.

Clones were read by immunoSEQ multiplex PCR, and TCRdb kept only the in-frame ones, dropping some. The profile covers about 10,000 clones, with roughly a third appearing a single time and approximately 1.9% taken by the ten largest. The TCR sequence derives from a human patient who was an organ donor for intestinal transplantation. Material: alloreactive CD4+ T cells from a mixed lymphocyte reaction culture, obtained before transplantation. As to subset: CFSE-low proliferating T cells sorted from roughly 6-day pre-transplant mixed lymphocyte reaction (GvH or HvG direction). The J gene is TRBJ1-2, the V gene TRBV6-5; D might be TRBD1 (5 bases). This CDR3 is CASSFGGYGYTF. CDR3 coding DNA: TGTGCCAGCAGTTTCGGGGGCTATGGCTACACCTTC.